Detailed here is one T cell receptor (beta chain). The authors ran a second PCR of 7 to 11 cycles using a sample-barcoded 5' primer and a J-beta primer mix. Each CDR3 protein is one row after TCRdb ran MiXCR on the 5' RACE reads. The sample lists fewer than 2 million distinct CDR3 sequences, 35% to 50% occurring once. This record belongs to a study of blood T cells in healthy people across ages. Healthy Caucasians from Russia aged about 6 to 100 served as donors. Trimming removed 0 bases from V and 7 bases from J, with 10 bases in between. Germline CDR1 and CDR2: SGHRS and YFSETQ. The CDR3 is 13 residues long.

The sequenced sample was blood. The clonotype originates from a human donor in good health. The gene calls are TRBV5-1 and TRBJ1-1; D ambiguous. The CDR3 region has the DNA TGCGCCAGCAGCTTGGGGTCGGCGGGTGAAGCTTTCTTT. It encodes CASSLGSAGEAFF. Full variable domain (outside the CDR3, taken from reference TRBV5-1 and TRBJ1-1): KAGVTQTPRYLIKTRGQQVTLSCSPISGHRSVSWYQQTPGQGLQFLFEYFSETQRNKGNFPGRFSGRQFSNSRSEMNVSTLELGDSALYLCASSLGSAGEAFFGQGTRLTVV.